One sample yielded the 11 T cell receptor beta chains listed below, sequenced in a study of T-cell reconstitution after alpha-beta-depleted transplantation in children. Preparation of the TCRbeta library involved a method that used unique molecular identifiers. TCRdb itself ran the PCR reads through MiXCR, one entry per CDR3 protein. The table records about 600,000 distinct CDR3 sequences, 23% of them present only once. This specimen was PBMCs, mostly from graft donor cells, taken 360 days after TCRalphabeta/CD19-depleted stem cell transplant. The source of these receptors is a boy under three years old who had a stem cell transplant for acute myeloid leukemia, so the T cells may come from the graft donor.

The rearrangement links TRBV5-5 to TRBJ2-2; 12 bases align to TRBD1. The CDR3 has 17 residues. The V gene's germline CDR1 is SGHKS and CDR2 YYEKEE (reference sequence). After removal of 1 base from V and 6 bases from J, the junction contained 7 bases not matched to a gene. The CDR3 DNA reads TGTGCCAGCAGCTTGCGTCGGGGACAGGGGGCAGCCGGGGAGCTGTTTTTT. Its protein product is CASSLRRGQGAAGELFF.

In this sample, this clonotype turned up many times. The chain links TRBV25-1 to TRBJ1-2; D possibly corresponds to TRBD1 (5 bases). The CDR3 runs to 14 residues. Trimming removed 6 bases at V and 3 bases at J, with 14 bases between. Germline V gene lookup returns CDR1 MGHDK and CDR2 SYGVNS. CDR3 nucleotides: TGTGCCAGCAGCCCCGGATCGGGGGACTATGGCTACACCTTC. Its protein product is CASSPGSGDYGYTF.

This chain uses TRBV24-1 with TRBJ2-1; D might be TRBD2 (6 bases). V was trimmed by 9 bases and J by 6 bases, leaving 14 bases between them. Per germline, CDR1 KGHDR and CDR2 SFDVKD. The CDR3 has 13 amino acids. Written as DNA, the CDR3 is TGTGCCACCCAGCGGACTAAGACCAATGAGCAGTTCTTC. This gives the protein CATQRTKTNEQFF.

The chain recombines TRBV15 with TRBJ1-1; a weak D match, TRBD1 (6 bases). This CDR3 has 15 residues. Germline V gene sequence: CDR1 LNHNV, CDR2 YYDKDF (reference sequence). Trimming took 4 bases from V and 5 from J, leaving 17 bases between them. The CDR3 DNA is TGTGCCACCAGCAAAGACAGGCTCCGGGGGACTGAAGCTTTCTTT. Amino acids: CATSKDRLRGTEAFF.

This clonotype was detected a few times. This sequence joins TRBV6-5 and TRBJ1-4; unclear D gene. Germline assignment: CDR1 MNHEY and CDR2 SVGAGI. This CDR3 contains 16 residues. With 6 bases removed from V and 0 bases from J, the gap between germline ends came to 14 bases. CDR3 sequence: CASSRKIATTNEKLFF. CDR3 bases: TGTGCCAGCAGCCGAAAGATAGCAACAACTAATGAAAAACTGTTTTTT.

This clonotype was seen a few times. The J gene is TRBJ2-1, the V gene TRBV6-2 or TRBV6-3, with TRBD2 identical over 7 bases. This CDR3 contains 16 residues. V lost 6 bases and J lost 5; bases outside the gene matches: 13. The germline CDR1 and CDR2 sequences are MNHEY and SVGEGT. CDR3 loop: CASSLAVEGLNNEQFF. The CDR3 DNA is TGTGCCAGCAGCCTCGCGGTAGAGGGACTAAACAATGAGCAGTTCTTC.

The V gene is TRBV29-1, the J gene TRBJ2-1, with D possibly called TRBD1 or TRBD2 (6 bases each). V lost 4 bases, J lost 6 bases, and 10 bases lay in between. This CDR3 comprises 12 residues. Germline assignment: CDR1 SQVTM and CDR2 ANQGSEA. CDR3 nucleotides: TGCAGCGTTGGGGGGGCTATCAATGAGCAGTTCTTC. It translates to CSVGGAINEQFF.

This clonotype was detected only a few times. This chain uses TRBV20-1 with TRBJ1-5; no clear D. Germline CDR1 and CDR2: DFQATT and SNEGSKA (reference sequence). Trimming removed 2 bases at V and 4 bases at J, with 18 bases between. The CDR3 has 16 amino acids. The CDR3 nucleotides are TGCAGTGCTAGACGTGAGCCGGGCCTAGGGAATCAGCCCCAGCATTTT. It codes for CSARREPGLGNQPQHF.

This chain links TRBV6-2 or TRBV6-3 with TRBJ2-1; D remains ambiguous. The length of the CDR3 is 15 residues. V was clipped by 2 bases and J by 0 bases, with 8 bases between them. CDR1 and CDR2 from the germline V gene are MNHEY and SVGEGT. CDR3: CASSYPGSSYNEQFF. The CDR3 nucleotides are TGTGCCAGCAGTTACCCAGGCAGCTCCTACAATGAGCAGTTCTTC.

This clonotype was recorded many times. The chain is built from TRBV7-8 and TRBJ2-3; D is perhaps TRBD2 (5 bases). The CDR3 runs to 20 residues. V lost 1 base and J lost 4, with 27 bases in between. Germline loops: CDR1 SGHVS, CDR2 FQNEAQ. The CDR3 is CASSLVHIRAGRAFADTQYF. Here the CDR3 DNA reads TGTGCCAGCAGCTTAGTCCATATTCGGGCGGGCAGAGCCTTCGCAGATACGCAGTATTTT.

There are many counts of this clonotype. V gene TRBV4-2 combines with J gene TRBJ2-1; TRBD2 agrees at 11 bases. The CDR3 extends over 14 amino acids. V lost 3 bases and J lost 10; bases outside the gene matches: 5. Germline loops: CDR1 LGHNA, CDR2 YNFKEQ. The CDR3 DNA follows: TGTGCCAGCAGCCAGACTAGCGGGGTTGGGGAGCAGTTCTTC. Protein: CASSQTSGVGEQFF.